This T cell receptor (beta chain) comes out of a study of identifying expanded T cells in peripheral blood. TCRdb's table, derived via immunoSEQ multiplex PCR, lists solely in-frame clones and lacks some. The sample has 50,000 to 60,000 clones; about 85% are singletons. The CDR3 spans 15 residues. Germline V CDR1 and CDR2: MNHEY, SVGAGI. V lost 6 bases to trimming and J lost 7 bases; unmatched junction nucleotides: 10. Sequencing was performed on blood. This TCR was sampled from a person aged 18 to 70 in good health. The gene calls are TRBV6-5 and TRBJ2-1, with 9 bases aligning to TRBD1. The CDR3 loop reads CASSRETGGVNEQFF. CDR3 bases: TGTGCCAGCAGCCGGGAGACAGGGGGAGTAAATGAGCAGTTCTTC.